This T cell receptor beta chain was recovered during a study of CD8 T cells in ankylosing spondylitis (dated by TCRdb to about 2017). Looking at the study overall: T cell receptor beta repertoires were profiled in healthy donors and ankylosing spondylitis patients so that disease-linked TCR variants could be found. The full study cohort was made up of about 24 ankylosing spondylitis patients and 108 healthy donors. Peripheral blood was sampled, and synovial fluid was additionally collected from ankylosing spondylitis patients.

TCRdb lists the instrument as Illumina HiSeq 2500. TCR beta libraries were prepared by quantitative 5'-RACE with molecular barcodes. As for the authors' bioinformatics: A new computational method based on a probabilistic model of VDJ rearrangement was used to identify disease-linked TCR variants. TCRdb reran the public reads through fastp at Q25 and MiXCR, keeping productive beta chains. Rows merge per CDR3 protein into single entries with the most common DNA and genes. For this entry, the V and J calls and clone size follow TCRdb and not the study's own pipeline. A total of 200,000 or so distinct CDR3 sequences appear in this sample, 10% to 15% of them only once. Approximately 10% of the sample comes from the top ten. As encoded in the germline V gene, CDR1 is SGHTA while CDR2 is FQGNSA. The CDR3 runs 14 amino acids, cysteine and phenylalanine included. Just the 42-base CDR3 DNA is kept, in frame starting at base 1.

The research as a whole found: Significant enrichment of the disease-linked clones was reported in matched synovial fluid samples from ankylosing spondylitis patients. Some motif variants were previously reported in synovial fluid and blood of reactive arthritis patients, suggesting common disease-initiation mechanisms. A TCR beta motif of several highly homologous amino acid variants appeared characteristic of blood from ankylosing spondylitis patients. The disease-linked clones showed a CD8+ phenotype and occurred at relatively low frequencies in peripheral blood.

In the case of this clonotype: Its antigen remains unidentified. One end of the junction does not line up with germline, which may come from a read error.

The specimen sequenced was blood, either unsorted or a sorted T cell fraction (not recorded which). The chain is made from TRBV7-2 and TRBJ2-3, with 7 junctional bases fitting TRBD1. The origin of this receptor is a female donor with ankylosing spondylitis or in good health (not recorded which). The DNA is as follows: TGTGCCAGTGAATCCGGGACAGTAACAGGTACGCAGTATTTT. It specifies CASESGTVTGTQYF. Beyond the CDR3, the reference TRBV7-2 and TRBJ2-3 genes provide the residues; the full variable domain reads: GAGVSQSPSNKVTEKGKDVELRCDPISGHTALYWYRQSLGQGLEFLIYFQGNSAPDKSGLPSDRFSAERTGGSVSTLTIQRTQQEDSAVYLCASESGTVTGTQYFGPGTRLTVL.